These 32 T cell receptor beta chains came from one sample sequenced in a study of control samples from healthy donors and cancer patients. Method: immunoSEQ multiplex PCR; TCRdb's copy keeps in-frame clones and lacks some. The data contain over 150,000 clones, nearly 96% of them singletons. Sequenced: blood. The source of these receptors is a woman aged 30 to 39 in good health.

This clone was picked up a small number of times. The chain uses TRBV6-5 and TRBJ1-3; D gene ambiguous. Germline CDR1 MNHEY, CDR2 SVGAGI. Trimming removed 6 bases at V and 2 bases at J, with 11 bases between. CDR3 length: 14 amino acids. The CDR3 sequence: CASSSTEAGNTIYF. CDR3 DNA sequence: TGTGCCAGCAGCTCTACCGAAGCTGGAAACACCATATATTTT.

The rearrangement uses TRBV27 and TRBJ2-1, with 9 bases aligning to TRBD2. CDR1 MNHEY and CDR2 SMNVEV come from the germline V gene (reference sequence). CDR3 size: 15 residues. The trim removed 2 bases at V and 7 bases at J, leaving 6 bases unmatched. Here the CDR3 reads CASSLAGGPWNEQFF. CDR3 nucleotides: TGTGCCAGCAGTTTAGCGGGAGGGCCATGGAATGAGCAGTTCTTC.

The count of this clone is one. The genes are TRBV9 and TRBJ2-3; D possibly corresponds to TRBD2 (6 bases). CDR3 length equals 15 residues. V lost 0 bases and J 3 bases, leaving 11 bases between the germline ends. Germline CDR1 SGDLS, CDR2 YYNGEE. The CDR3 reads CASSVAGGRTDTQYF. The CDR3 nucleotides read TGTGCCAGCAGCGTAGCTGGGGGGAGAACAGATACGCAGTATTTT.

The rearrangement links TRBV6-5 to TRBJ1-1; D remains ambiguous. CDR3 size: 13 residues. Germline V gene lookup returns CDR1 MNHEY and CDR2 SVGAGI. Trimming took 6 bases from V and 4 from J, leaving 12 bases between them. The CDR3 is CASSPKWPTEAFF. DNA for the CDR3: TGTGCCAGCAGCCCAAAGTGGCCCACTGAAGCTTTCTTT.

This CDR3 reads CASSIFPGSYEQYF. The CDR3 DNA sequence: TGTGCCAGTAGTATATTTCCGGGATCCTACGAGCAGTACTTC. The chain joins TRBV19 to TRBJ2-7; possible D gene TRBD2, 5 bases. CDR3 length equals 14 residues. V lost 2 bases, J lost 1 base, and 9 bases lay in between. Germline CDR1 and CDR2: LNHDA and SQIVND (reference sequence).

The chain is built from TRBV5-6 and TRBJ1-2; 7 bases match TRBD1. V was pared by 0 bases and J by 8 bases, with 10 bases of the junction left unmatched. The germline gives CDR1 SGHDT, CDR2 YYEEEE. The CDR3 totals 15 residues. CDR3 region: CASSLAWTGFRGYTF. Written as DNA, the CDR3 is TGTGCCAGCAGCTTGGCATGGACAGGATTTCGGGGCTACACCTTC.

The CDR3 region has the DNA TGTGCCAGCAGCTTAGGCGGTTGGGGAAGCTCTGGAAACACCATATATTTT. Translated: CASSLGGWGSSGNTIYF. The V and J genes are TRBV13 and TRBJ1-3, with D unclear. CDR3 size: 17 residues. The V gene lost 0 bases and the J gene lost 0 bases, with 12 bases spanning the gap. In germline, CDR1 is PRHDT, CDR2 FYEKMQ (reference sequence).

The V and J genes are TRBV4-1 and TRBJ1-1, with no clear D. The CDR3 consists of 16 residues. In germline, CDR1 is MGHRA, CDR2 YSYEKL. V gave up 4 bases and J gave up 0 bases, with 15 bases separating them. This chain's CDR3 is CASSLFRASMNTEAFF. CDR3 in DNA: TGCGCCAGCAGCCTTTTTCGGGCGTCCATGAACACTGAAGCTTTCTTT.

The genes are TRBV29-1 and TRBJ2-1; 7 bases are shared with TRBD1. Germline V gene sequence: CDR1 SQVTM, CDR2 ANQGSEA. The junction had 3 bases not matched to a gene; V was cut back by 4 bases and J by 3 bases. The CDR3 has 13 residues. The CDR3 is CSVGGGFYNEQFF. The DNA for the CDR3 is TGCAGCGTTGGAGGGGGCTTCTACAATGAGCAGTTCTTC.

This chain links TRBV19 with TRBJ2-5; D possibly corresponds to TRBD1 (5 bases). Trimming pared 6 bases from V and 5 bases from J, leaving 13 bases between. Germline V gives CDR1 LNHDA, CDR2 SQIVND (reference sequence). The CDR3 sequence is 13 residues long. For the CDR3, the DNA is TGTGCCAGTAGCGAGCAGGGAAAGGAGACCCAGTACTTC. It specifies CASSEQGKETQYF.

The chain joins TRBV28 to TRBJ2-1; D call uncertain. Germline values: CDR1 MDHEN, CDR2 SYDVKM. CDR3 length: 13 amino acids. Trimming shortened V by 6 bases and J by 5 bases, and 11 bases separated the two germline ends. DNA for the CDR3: TGTGCCAGCAGCCTACCTGTCCACAATGAGCAGTTCTTC. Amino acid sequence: CASSLPVHNEQFF.

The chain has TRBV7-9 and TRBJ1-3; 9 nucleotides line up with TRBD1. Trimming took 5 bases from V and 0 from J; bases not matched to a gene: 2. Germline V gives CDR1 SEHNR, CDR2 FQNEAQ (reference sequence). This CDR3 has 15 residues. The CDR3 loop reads CASSQDRGSGNTIYF. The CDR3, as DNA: TGTGCCAGCAGCCAGGACAGGGGCTCTGGAAACACCATATATTTT.

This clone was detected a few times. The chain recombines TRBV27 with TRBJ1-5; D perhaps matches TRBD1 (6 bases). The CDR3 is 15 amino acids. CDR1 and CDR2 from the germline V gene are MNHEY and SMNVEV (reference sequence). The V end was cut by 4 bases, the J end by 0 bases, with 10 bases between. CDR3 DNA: TGTGCCAGCAGTTGGGGGGCCTATAGCAATCAGCCCCAGCATTTT. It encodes CASSWGAYSNQPQHF.

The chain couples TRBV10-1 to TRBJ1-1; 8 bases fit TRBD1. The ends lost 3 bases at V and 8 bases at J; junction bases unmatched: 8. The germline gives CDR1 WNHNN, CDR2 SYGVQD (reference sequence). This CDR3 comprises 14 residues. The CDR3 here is CASSDQGAKGEAFF. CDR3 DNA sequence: TGCGCCAGCAGTGACCAGGGGGCCAAAGGGGAAGCTTTCTTT.

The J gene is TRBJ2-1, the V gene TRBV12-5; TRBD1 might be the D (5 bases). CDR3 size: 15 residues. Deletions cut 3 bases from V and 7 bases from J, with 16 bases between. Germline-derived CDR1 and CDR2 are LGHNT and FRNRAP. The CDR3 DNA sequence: TGTGCTAGTGGTTTATCCCCGAAGGGGATGAATGAGCAGTTCTTC. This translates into CASGLSPKGMNEQFF.

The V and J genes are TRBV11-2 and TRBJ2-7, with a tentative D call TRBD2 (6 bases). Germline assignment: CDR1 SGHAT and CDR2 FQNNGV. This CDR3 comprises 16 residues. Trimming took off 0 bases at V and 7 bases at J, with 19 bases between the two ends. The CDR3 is CASSLEAGTPLEEQYF. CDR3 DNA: TGTGCCAGCAGCTTAGAGGCCGGGACTCCCCTCGAGGAGCAGTACTTC.

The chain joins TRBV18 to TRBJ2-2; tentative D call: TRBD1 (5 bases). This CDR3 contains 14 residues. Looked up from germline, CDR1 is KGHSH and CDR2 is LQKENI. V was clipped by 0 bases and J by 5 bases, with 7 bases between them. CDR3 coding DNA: TGTGCCAGCTCACCACCTACAGGAACCGGGGAGCTGTTTTTT. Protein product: CASSPPTGTGELFF.

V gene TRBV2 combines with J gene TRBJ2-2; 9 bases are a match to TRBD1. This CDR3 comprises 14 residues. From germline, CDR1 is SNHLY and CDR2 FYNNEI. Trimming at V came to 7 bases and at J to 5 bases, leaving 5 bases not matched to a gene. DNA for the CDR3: TGTGCCAGCATGGACAGGGGATGGACCGGGGAGCTGTTTTTT. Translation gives CASMDRGWTGELFF.

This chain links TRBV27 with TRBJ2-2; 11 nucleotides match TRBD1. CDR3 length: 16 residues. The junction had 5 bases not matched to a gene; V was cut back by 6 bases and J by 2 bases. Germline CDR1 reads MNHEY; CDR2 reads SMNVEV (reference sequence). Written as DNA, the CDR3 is TGTGCCAGCAGGTGGACAGGGGGCCTAAACACCGGGGAGCTGTTTTTT. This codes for CASRWTGGLNTGELFF.

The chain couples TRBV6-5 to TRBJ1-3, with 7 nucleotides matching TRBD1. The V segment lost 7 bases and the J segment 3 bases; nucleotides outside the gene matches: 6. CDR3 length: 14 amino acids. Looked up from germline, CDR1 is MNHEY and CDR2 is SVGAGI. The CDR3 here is CASKSRGFGNTIYF. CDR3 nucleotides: TGTGCCAGCAAGAGCAGGGGGTTTGGAAACACCATATATTTT.

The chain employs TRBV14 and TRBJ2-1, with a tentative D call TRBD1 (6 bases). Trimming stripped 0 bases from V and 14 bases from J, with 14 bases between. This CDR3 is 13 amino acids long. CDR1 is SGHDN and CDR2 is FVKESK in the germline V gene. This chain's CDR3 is CASSQERPGQEFF. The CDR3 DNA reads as TGTGCCAGCAGCCAAGAACGGCCGGGACAAGAGTTCTTC.

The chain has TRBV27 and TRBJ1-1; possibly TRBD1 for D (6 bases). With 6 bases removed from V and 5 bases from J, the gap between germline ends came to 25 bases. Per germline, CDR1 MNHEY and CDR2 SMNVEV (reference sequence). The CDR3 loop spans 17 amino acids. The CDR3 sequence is CASSPYGGGLVRTEAFF. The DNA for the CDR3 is TGTGCCAGCAGCCCGTACGGGGGCGGCTTGGTGAGGACTGAAGCTTTCTTT.

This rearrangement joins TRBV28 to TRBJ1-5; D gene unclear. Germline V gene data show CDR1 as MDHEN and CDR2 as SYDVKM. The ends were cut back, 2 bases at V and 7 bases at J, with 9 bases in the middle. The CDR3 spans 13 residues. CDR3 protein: CASSLALKQPQHF. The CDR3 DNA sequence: TGTGCCAGCAGTTTAGCGCTGAAACAGCCCCAGCATTTT.

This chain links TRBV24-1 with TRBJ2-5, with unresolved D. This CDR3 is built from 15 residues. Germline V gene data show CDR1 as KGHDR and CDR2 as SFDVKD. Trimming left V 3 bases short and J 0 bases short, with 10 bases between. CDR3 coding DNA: TGTGCCACCAGTGATATACACACGGACCAAGAGACCCAGTACTTC. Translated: CATSDIHTDQETQYF.

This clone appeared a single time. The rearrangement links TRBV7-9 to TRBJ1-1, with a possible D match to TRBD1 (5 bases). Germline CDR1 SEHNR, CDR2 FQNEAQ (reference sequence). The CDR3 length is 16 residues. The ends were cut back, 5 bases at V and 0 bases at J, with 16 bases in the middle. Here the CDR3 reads CASSPRDAPMNTEAFF. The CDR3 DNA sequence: TGTGCCAGCAGCCCAAGGGACGCACCAATGAACACTGAAGCTTTCTTT.

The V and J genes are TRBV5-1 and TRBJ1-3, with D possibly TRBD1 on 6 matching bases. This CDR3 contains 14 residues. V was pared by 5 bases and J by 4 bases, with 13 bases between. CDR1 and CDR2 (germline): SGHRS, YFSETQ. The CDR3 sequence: CASSVGTFGNTIYF. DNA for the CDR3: TGCGCCAGCAGTGTCGGGACATTCGGAAACACCATATATTTT. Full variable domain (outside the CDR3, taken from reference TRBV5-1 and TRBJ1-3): KAGVTQTPRYLIKTRGQQVTLSCSPISGHRSVSWYQQTPGQGLQFLFEYFSETQRNKGNFPGRFSGRQFSNSRSEMNVSTLELGDSALYLCASSVGTFGNTIYFGEGSWLTVV.

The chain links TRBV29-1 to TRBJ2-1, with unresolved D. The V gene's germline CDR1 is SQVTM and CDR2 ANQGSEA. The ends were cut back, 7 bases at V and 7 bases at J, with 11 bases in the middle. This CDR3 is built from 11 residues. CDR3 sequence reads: CSAGQWNEQFF. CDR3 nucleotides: TGCAGCGCCGGGCAGTGGAATGAGCAGTTCTTC.

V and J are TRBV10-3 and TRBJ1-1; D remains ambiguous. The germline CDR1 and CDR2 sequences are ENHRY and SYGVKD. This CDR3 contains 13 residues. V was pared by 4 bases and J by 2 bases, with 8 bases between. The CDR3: CAISGQRNTEAFF. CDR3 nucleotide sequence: TGTGCCATCAGTGGGCAGAGAAACACTGAAGCTTTCTTT.

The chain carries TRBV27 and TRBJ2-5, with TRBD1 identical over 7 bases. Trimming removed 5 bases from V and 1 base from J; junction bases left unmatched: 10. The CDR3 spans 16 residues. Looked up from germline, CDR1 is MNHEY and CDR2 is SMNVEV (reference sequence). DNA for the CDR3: TGTGCCAGCAGTGACTCCTTTAGGACAGGCCAAGAGACCCAGTACTTC. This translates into CASSDSFRTGQETQYF.

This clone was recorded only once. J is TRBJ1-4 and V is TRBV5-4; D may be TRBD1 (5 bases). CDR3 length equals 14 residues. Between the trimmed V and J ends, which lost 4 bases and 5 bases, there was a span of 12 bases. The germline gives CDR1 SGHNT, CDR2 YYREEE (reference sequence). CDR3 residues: CASSIDSRNEKLFF. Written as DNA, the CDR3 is TGTGCCAGCAGCATTGACAGCCGGAATGAAAAACTGTTTTTT.

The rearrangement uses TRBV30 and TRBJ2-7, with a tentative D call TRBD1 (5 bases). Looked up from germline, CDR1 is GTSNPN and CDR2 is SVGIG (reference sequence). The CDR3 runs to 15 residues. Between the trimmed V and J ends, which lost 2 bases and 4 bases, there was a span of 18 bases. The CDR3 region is CAWSSGWQGVYEQYF. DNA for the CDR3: TGTGCCTGGAGTAGTGGATGGCAGGGCGTGTACGAGCAGTACTTC.

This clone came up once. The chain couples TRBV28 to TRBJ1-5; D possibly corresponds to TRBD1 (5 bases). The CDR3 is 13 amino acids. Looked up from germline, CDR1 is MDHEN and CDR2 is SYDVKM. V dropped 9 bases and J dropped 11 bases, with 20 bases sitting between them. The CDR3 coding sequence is TGTGCCAGGGGTTCAGGGACCGGCACAGCCCAGCATTTT. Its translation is CARGSGTGTAQHF.